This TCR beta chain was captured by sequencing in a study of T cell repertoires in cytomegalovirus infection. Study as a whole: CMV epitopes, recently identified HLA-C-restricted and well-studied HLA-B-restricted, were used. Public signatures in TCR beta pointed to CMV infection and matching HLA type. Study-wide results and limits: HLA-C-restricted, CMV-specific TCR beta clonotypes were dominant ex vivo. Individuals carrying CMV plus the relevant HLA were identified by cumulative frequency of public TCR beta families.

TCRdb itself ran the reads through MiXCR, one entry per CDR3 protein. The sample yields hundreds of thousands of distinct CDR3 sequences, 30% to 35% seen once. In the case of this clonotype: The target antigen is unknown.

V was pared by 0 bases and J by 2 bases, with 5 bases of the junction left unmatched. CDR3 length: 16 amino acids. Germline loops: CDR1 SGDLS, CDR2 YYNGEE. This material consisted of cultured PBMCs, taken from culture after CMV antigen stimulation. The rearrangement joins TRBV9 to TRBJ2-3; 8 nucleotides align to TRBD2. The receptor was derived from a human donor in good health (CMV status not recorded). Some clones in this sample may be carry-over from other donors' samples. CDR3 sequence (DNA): TGTGCCAGCAGCGTAGTCGGCGGGGGGTTCACAGATACGCAGTATTTT. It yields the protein CASSVVGGGFTDTQYF.